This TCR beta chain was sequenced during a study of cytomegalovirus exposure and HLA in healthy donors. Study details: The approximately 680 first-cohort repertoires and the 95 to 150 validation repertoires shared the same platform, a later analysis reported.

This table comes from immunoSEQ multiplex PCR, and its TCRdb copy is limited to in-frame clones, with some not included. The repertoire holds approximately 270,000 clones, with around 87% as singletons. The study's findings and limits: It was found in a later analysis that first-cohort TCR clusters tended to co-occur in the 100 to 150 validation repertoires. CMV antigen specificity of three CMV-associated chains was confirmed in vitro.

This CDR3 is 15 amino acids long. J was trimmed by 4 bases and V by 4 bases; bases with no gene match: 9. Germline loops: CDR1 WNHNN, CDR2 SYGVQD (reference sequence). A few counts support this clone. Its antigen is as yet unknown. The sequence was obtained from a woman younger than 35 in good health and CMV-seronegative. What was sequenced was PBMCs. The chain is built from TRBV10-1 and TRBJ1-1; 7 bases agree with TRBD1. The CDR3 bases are TGCGCCAGCAGTGGAACCGGACAGGCTTCCACTGAAGCTTTCTTT. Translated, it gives CASSGTGQASTEAFF.